Following are 11 T cell receptor beta chains from one sample sequenced in a study of blood T cell repertoires in COVID-19. The protocol was immunoSEQ multiplex PCR, while the TCRdb copy is restricted to in-frame clones and leaves out a portion. This sample has roughly 330,000 clones, with over 80% found just once. Sequenced sample: peripheral blood. The receptors here all came from a man in his thirties or forties with COVID-19, enrolled during active disease.

This chain joins TRBV6-6 and TRBJ2-7; TRBD1 agrees at 8 bases. The CDR3 sequence is 13 residues long. CDR1 MNHNY and CDR2 SVGAGI come from the germline V gene (reference sequence). The junction had 3 bases not matched to a gene; V was cut back by 6 bases and J by 2 bases. CDR3 sequence (DNA): TGTGCCAGCAGGCGGGACAGGACCTACGAGCAGTACTTC. Translated, it gives CASRRDRTYEQYF.

V usage is TRBV5-4 and J usage is TRBJ1-4, with D maybe TRBD1 (6 bases). V shed 0 bases and J shed 5 bases, with 11 bases lying between them. CDR1 and CDR2 from the germline V gene are SGHNT and YYREEE (reference sequence). This CDR3 region has 15 residues. The CDR3: CASSLANQGNEKLFF. DNA for the CDR3: TGTGCCAGCAGCTTGGCGAATCAGGGGAATGAAAAACTGTTTTTT.

The genes are TRBV5-4 and TRBJ2-1; a possible D gene is TRBD1 (5 bases). V was trimmed by 4 bases and J by 0 bases, leaving 14 bases between them. The CDR3 totals 16 residues. The V gene's germline CDR1 is SGHNT and CDR2 YYREEE (reference sequence). This CDR3 is CASSLRQPISYNEQFF. CDR3 coding DNA: TGTGCCAGCAGCCTCAGACAGCCTATCTCCTACAATGAGCAGTTCTTC.

This clone was seen a single time. The gene calls are TRBV5-4 and TRBJ1-4, with TRBD1 identical over 7 bases. V gave up 4 bases and J gave up 8 bases; unmatched junction bases: 11. The CDR3 is 15 residues long. Germline values: CDR1 SGHNT, CDR2 YYREEE (reference sequence). CDR3 in DNA: TGTGCCAGCAGCCATTACGGACAGGCCTCAGAAAAACTGTTTTTT. This sequence encodes CASSHYGQASEKLFF. The full variable domain, with the rest looked up from reference TRBV5-4 and TRBJ1-4, is ETGVTQSPTHLIKTRGQQVTLRCSSQSGHNTVSWYQQALGQGPQFIFQYYREEENGRGNFPPRFSGLQFPNYSSELNVNALELDDSALYLCASSHYGQASEKLFFGSGTQLSVL.

The rearrangement links TRBV24-1 to TRBJ1-4; TRBD1 aligns across 9 bases. The CDR3 is made up of 14 amino acids. The germline CDR1 and CDR2 sequences are KGHDR and SFDVKD. Losses at the gene ends were 4 bases for V and 7 bases for J; bases not matched to a gene: 3. The CDR3 DNA reads TGTGCCACCAGTGAAGGGACAGGGTCTGAAAAACTGTTTTTT. Translating gives CATSEGTGSEKLFF.

The chain recombines TRBV5-4 with TRBJ2-5; 10 positions match TRBD2. The CDR3 is 14 residues long. Germline assignment: CDR1 SGHNT and CDR2 YYREEE (reference sequence). J gave up 5 bases and V 7 bases, and 8 bases lay outside the gene matches. CDR3: CASFLAGVKETQYF. The CDR3, as DNA: TGTGCCAGCTTCCTAGCGGGAGTGAAGGAGACCCAGTACTTC.

The V and J genes are TRBV7-2 and TRBJ2-1, with D uncertain. Germline V CDR1 and CDR2: SGHTA, FQGNSA. The CDR3 length is 13 residues. V lost 3 bases and J lost 8, with 11 bases in between. The CDR3 sequence is CASSLSSRDEQFF. The CDR3 DNA is TGTGCCAGCAGCTTGTCCTCCCGTGATGAGCAGTTCTTC.

The chain recombines TRBV2 with TRBJ2-2, with a possible D match to TRBD2 (6 bases). Trimming removed 4 bases from V and 5 bases from J, with 14 bases in between. Germline values: CDR1 SNHLY, CDR2 FYNNEI. The CDR3 consists of 15 residues. In nucleotides, the CDR3 is TGTGCCAGCAGTGTTGGTGGGGGGACTACCGGGGAGCTGTTTTTT. It codes for CASSVGGGTTGELFF.

The V and J genes are TRBV6-2 or TRBV6-3 and TRBJ2-7; 7 bases agree with TRBD1. The CDR3 extends over 12 amino acids. The V and J ends lost 6 bases and 6 bases, in that order; junction bases with no gene match: 5. The V gene's germline CDR1 is MNHEY and CDR2 SVGEGT. This CDR3 is CASSEGAREQYF. The CDR3 nucleotides read TGTGCCAGCAGCGAGGGGGCACGCGAGCAGTACTTC.

This clone has more than one count but fewer than ten. The chain couples TRBV27 to TRBJ1-1; D is ambiguous. V was trimmed by 7 bases and J by 1 base, leaving 13 bases between them. This CDR3 is built from 14 residues. Germline V gene lookup returns CDR1 MNHEY and CDR2 SMNVEV (reference sequence). The CDR3 coding sequence is TGTGCCAGCACCGATATACTAGGGAACACTGAAGCTTTCTTT. Protein product: CASTDILGNTEAFF.

The rearrangement links TRBV7-9 to TRBJ2-1; D is ambiguous. With 6 bases removed from V and 0 bases from J, the gap between germline ends came to 9 bases. The CDR3 loop spans 14 amino acids. Per germline, CDR1 SEHNR and CDR2 FQNEAQ (reference sequence). CDR3 nucleotides: TGTGCCAGCAGGCCCCGGGTCTCCTACAATGAGCAGTTCTTC. Translated, it gives CASRPRVSYNEQFF.